The 4 T cell receptor beta chains in this list originate from one sample, sequenced in a study of tissue T cells after allogeneic stem cell transplantation. Measured with immunoSEQ multiplex PCR; TCRdb has only the in-frame clones, and not every one. The sample holds some 3,200 clones, about three fifths seen once. Adult allogeneic hematopoietic cell transplant recipients with steroid-refractory graft-versus-host disease were prospectively enrolled for research autopsy. Source: jejunal tissue, taken at autopsy. These receptors were collected from a male patient at least 60 years old with steroid-refractory graft-versus-host disease after an allogeneic stem cell transplant. Part of the T cells may come from the graft donor.

This clone qualifies as medium-sized. The rearrangement joins TRBV19 to TRBJ1-1; TRBD1 matches 9 bases. There are 15 residues in the CDR3. Germline lookup yields CDR1 LNHDA and CDR2 SQIVND (reference sequence). V lost 9 bases, J lost 8 bases, and 16 bases stayed unmatched. The CDR3 protein is CASQGVGTGSREAFF. The CDR3 region has the DNA TGTGCCAGCCAGGGCGTCGGGACAGGGAGCCGCGAAGCTTTCTTT.

The chain combines TRBV25-1 with TRBJ1-6, with no clear D. This CDR3 is 15 amino acids long. Trimming pared 0 bases from V and 5 bases from J, leaving 8 bases between. The germline V gene encodes CDR1 MGHDK and CDR2 SYGVNS. CDR3 in amino acids: CASSEYRANNSPLHF. The CDR3, as DNA: TGTGCCAGCAGTGAATATCGCGCGAATAATTCACCCCTCCACTTT.

The J gene is TRBJ1-2, the V gene TRBV18; D unresolved. Germline CDR1 reads KGHSH; CDR2 reads LQKENI. CDR3 size: 15 residues. V was trimmed by 4 bases and J by 2 bases, leaving 14 bases between them. The CDR3 is CASSLYSTRNYGYTF. In DNA, the CDR3 is TGTGCCAGCTCACTGTACTCGACACGGAACTATGGCTACACCTTC.

The chain has TRBV29-1 and TRBJ2-7, with a tentative D call TRBD1 (6 bases). This CDR3 spans 12 amino acids. Germline values: CDR1 SQVTM, CDR2 ANQGSEA. The V end was cut by 2 bases, the J end by 8 bases, with 13 bases between. In DNA, the CDR3 is TGCAGCGTTGAAAAAACAGGGAAACAGCAGTACTTC. Translation gives CSVEKTGKQQYF.